This T cell receptor (beta chain) was sequenced in a study of blood T cells in healthy people across ages. Study results and caveats: Diversity was higher, and naive CD4+ cells more numerous, in long-lived donors than in aged donors.

Germline lookup yields CDR1 MNHEY and CDR2 SMNVEV (reference sequence). The CDR3 contains 16 residues. The V segment lost 3 bases and the J segment 5 bases; nucleotides outside the gene matches: 9. Using a J-beta primer mix together with a sample-barcoded 5' primer, a second PCR was run for about 7 to 12 cycles. There were at least 2.5 million CDR3-containing paired-end reads obtained from each sample. TCRdb itself ran the 5' RACE reads through MiXCR, one entry per CDR3 protein. Of nearly 800,000 distinct CDR3 sequences listed, 56% are singletons. Notes on this clonotype: Its target is not known.

The sequencing sample was made of blood. The source is a man aged 35 to 55 in good health. This rearrangement joins TRBV27 to TRBJ2-5; 10 bases fit TRBD2. CDR3 DNA: TGTGCCAGCAGTTTTTTGGCTAGCGGGGGCGGGGAGACCCAGTACTTC. Translated: CASSFLASGGGETQYF.